The rows below give T cell receptor beta chains drawn from one sample of a study of T cell repertoires in cytomegalovirus infection. MiXCR, applied by TCRdb to the reads, yields one record per CDR3 protein. The sample carries almost 550,000 distinct CDR3 sequences, 16% recorded once. Input material: CD8+ T cells from PBMCs. The receptors stem from a human donor in good health (CMV status not recorded). Some clones in this sample may be carry-over from other donors' samples. Each CDR3 is given with its conserved first and last residue. The D gene is left open where the match is weak. Expanded clones get a size class; other rows say once, few or many, or leave the size out.

>TRBV7-3|TRBJ1-2|-|many
TGTGCCAGCATTCCCCCCCCAAGAGACAGCTCTAACTATGGCTACACCTTC
CASIPPPRDSSNYGYTF
>TRBV7-6|TRBJ2-7|TRBD2|many
TGTGCCAGCAGCTTGGGGCGGGAGCGCTCCTACGAGCAGTACTTC
CASSLGRERSYEQYF
>TRBV27|TRBJ2-7|TRBD2|-
TGTGCCAGCAGTCCCTCCGTTTGGTCTAGCGGGACTTACGAGCAGTACTTC
CASSPSVWSSGTYEQYF
>TRBV7-7|TRBJ2-7|TRBD2|few
TGTGCTAGCAGCTTAGTTAGCGGGAACGGCGAGCAGTACTTC
CASSLVSGNGEQYF
>TRBV29-1|TRBJ2-7|TRBD1|few
TGCAGCGTAGGGGCAGGGGGCGAGGGCTACCGCTACGAGCAGTACTTC
CSVGAGGEGYRYEQYF
>TRBV6-6|TRBJ1-1|-|many
TGTGCCAGCAGTTACTCTCAGGATGGGACTGAAGCTTTCTTT
CASSYSQDGTEAFF
>TRBV4-1|TRBJ2-6|-|once
TGCGCCAGCAGCCAAGAGATCGGTGGGGCCAACGTCCTGACTTTC
CASSQEIGGANVLTF
>TRBV2|TRBJ1-5|TRBD1|-
TGTGCCAGCAGTGAGAGGACAGGCAATAGCAATCAGCCCCAGCATTTT
CASSERTGNSNQPQHF
>TRBV30|TRBJ2-5|-|-
TGTGCCTGGAGCCCACAGACCCTTGGGGAGACCCAGTACTTC
CAWSPQTLGETQYF
>TRBV4-2|TRBJ2-1|TRBD1|many
TGTGCCAGCAGCACCAGACAGGGGGTGTCCTACAATGAGCAGTTCTTC
CASSTRQGVSYNEQFF
>TRBV2|TRBJ2-2|-|few
TGTGCCAGCAGTTCGGACTGGGACACCGGGGAGCTGTTTTTT
CASSSDWDTGELFF
>TRBV7-3|TRBJ2-7|-|-
TGTGCAAGCAGCCCCGGGTGGGAATCCTACGAGCAGTACTTC
CASSPGWESYEQYF
>TRBV20-1|TRBJ2-7|-|-
TGCAGTGCTAATTCGGACCCACAGACAGAAGGCGAGCAGTACTTC
CSANSDPQTEGEQYF
>TRBV4-1|TRBJ2-1|TRBD2|-
TGCGCCAGCAGCCAGGGACTAGCGGGTGAGGACGAGCAGTTCTTC
CASSQGLAGEDEQFF
>TRBV6-2/TRBV6-3|TRBJ2-1|-|many
TGTGCCAGCAGTTACCTCGATAGGGGGGACAATGAGCAGTTCTTC
CASSYLDRGDNEQFF
>TRBV7-9|TRBJ2-7|-|many
TGTGCCAGCAGCTTAGTGAGGGCAGGGCATCACTCCTACGAGCAGTACTTC
CASSLVRAGHHSYEQYF